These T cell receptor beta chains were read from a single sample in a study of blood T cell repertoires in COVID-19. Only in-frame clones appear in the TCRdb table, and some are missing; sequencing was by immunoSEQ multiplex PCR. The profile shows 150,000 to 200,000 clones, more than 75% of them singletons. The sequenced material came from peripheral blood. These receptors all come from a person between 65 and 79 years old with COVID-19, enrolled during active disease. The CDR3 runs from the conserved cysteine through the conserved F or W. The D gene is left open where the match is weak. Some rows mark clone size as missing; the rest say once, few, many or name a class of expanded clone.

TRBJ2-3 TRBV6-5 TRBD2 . TGTGCCAGCGGAGCAACTAGCGCAAGCACAGATACGCAGTATTTT CASGATSASTDTQYF
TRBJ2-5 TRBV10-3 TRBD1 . TGTGCCATCAGGGACAGGGGTGAGACCCAGTACTTC CAIRDRGETQYF
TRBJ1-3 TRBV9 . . TGTGCCAGCAGCGTATCTTCGGTAACCTCTGGAAACACCATATATTTT CASSVSSVTSGNTIYF
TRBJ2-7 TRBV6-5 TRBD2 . TGTGCCAGCAACTTAGCGGGAGCTAAGTACGAGCAGTACTTC CASNLAGAKYEQYF
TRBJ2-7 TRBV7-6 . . TGTGCCAGCAGCTCGGAGGACGAGCAGTACTTC CASSSEDEQYF
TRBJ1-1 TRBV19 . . TGTGCCAGCGCTACCTCACGTGACACTGAAGCTTTCTTT CASATSRDTEAFF
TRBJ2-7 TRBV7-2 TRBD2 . TGTGCCAGCAGTCCGCGTGGCGGGAGGGAGTACGAGCAGTACTTC CASSPRGGREYEQYF
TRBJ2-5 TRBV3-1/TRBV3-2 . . TGTGCCAGCAGCCACAAGGGGTCCTTACAAGAGACCCAGTACTTC CASSHKGSLQETQYF
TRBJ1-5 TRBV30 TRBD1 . TGTGCCTGGAGTCAGGGGGCGGGCCAGCCCCAGCATTTT CAWSQGAGQPQHF
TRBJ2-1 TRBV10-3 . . TGTGCCATCAGCCTAGGGAGTAATGAGCAGTTCTTC CAISLGSNEQFF
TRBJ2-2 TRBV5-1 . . TGCGCCAGCAGCTTCGAGGGCCTGTCTTCCGGGGAGCTGTTTTTT CASSFEGLSSGELFF
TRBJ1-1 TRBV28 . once TGTGCCAGCAGTTTTACAGGGCAGACTGAAGCTTTCTTT CASSFTGQTEAFF
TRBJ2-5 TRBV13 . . TGTGCCTCCCGCATGAGGGGGGGCGGCCAAGAGACCCAGTACTTC CASRMRGGGQETQYF
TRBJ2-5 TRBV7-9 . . TGTGCCAGCAGCTTAGGATCCGGGGGTGCCCTCCAAGAGACCCAGTACTTC CASSLGSGGALQETQYF
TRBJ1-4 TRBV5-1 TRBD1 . TGCGCCAGCAGCCTGGACAGGGTTGAGGAAAAACTGTTTTTT CASSLDRVEEKLFF
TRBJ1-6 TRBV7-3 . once TGTGCCAGCAGCCACAACCCCACATCACCCCTCCACTTT CASSHNPTSPLHF
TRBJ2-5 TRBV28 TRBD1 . TGTGCCAGCAGGGACAGGGCCCAAGAGACCCAGTACTTC CASRDRAQETQYF
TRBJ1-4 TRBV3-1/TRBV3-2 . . TGTGCCAGCAGCCTTCCCGGACGGGAAGAAAAACTGTTTTTT CASSLPGREEKLFF
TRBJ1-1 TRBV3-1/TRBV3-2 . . TGTGCCAGCAGCTTCACCCAGGCGAACACTGAAGCTTTCTTT CASSFTQANTEAFF
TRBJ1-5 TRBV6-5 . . TGTGCCACCCAAGGGGTCTTTAGTCAGCCCCAGCATTTT CATQGVFSQPQHF
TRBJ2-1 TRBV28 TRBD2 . TGTGCCAGCAGATCGACTAGCGGGACTAGGGATGAGCAGTTCTTC CASRSTSGTRDEQFF
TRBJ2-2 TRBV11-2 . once TGTGCCAGCAGCTTGGTCTATAACACCGGGGAGCTGTTTTTT CASSLVYNTGELFF
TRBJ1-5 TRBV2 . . TGTGCCAGCAGCTTCTCCCGGGACATGGTCACTCAGCCCCAGCATTTT CASSFSRDMVTQPQHF
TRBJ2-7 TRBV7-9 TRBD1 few TGTGCCAGCAGCTCGAGACAGGGGCTCTACGAGCAGTACTTC CASSSRQGLYEQYF
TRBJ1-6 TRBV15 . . TGTGCCACCAGACAGGGCGGTGGCTCACCCCTCCACTTT CATRQGGGSPLHF
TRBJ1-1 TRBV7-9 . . TGTGCCAGCAGCAGAGATACAGGGTTCACTAAAGCTTTCTTT CASSRDTGFTKAFF
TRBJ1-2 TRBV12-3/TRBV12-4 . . TGTGCCGTCCGTCGTTACTATGGCTACACCTTC CAVRRYYGYTF
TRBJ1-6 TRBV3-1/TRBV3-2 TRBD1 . TGTGCCAGCAGCCCACGGGACAGACCCTATAATTCACCCCTCCACTTT CASSPRDRPYNSPLHF
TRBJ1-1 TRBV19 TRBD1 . TGTGCCAGTAGTATGGCCCGGACAGGGCTAGTCCATGAAGCTTTCTTT CASSMARTGLVHEAFF
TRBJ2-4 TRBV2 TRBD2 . TGTGCCAGCACCCAAGCCGGGGGGGGTCAAAACATTCAGTACTTC CASTQAGGGQNIQYF
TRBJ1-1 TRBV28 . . TGTGCCAGCAGTCCGAAGACGCGAGGCACTGAAGCTTTCTTT CASSPKTRGTEAFF
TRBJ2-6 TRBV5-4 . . TGTGCCAGCAGCTTGGAAGAGACACGGGCCAACGTCCTGACTTTC CASSLEETRANVLTF
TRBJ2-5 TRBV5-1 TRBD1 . TGCGCCAGCAGCTTGGCGGGGACAGGAGTGAGCCAAGAGACCCAGTACTTC CASSLAGTGVSQETQYF
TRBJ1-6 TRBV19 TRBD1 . TGTGCCAGTAGTTTCGGACAGGGAGCCAATTCACCCCTCCACTTT CASSFGQGANSPLHF
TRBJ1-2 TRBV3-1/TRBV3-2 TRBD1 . TGTGCCAGCAGCCAAGATCGAAGGCGGGACACAGGGGAATACTCCCGTCCCTTTCATGGCTACACCTTC CASSQDRRRDTGEYSRPFHGYTF
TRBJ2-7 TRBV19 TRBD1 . TGTGCCAGTAGTATTACCGAGACAGGGAATTACGAGCAGTACTTC CASSITETGNYEQYF
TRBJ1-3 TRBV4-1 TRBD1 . TGCGCCAGCAGCCAACAGGACAGGGGAGGAGGAAACACCATATATTTT CASSQQDRGGGNTIYF
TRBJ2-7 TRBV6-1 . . TGTGCCAGCAGTGAAAAGAGACAGGAGATCCTGACTAGCCCTCTAACCTACGAGCAGTACTTC CASSEKRQEILTSPLTYEQYF
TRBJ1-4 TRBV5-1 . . TGCGCCAGCCGAGGATCGGTAGATGAAAAACTGTTTTTT CASRGSVDEKLFF
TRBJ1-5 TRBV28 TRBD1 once TGTGCCAGCAGTCCAGGGGGCGCTAATCAGCCCCAGCATTTT CASSPGGANQPQHF
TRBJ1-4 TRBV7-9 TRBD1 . TGTGCCAGCAGCCAAATTCGGGGACAGGGCGATCGGCTGTTTTTT CASSQIRGQGDRLFF
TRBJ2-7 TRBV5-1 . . TGCGCCAGCAGCTTGGGACAGGTCTCTGGCGAGCAGTACTTC CASSLGQVSGEQYF
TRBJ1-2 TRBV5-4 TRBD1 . TGTGCCAGCAGCTTGGCCGGGACAGATTATGGCTACACCTTC CASSLAGTDYGYTF
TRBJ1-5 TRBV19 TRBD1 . TGTGCCAGTAGTATTTTTGGACAGGGGCTCCAACAGCCCCAGCATTTT CASSIFGQGLQQPQHF
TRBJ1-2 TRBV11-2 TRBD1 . TGTGCCAGCAGCAGGGGGTGGGGACAGCGATCGGATGGCTACACCTTC CASSRGWGQRSDGYTF
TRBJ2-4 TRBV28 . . TGTGCCAGCAGGCCGACAGCCATAGCCAAAAACATTCAGTACTTC CASRPTAIAKNIQYF